A selection of T cell receptor beta chains follows, all from one sample in a study of cytomegalovirus exposure and HLA in healthy donors. Produced via immunoSEQ multiplex PCR; TCRdb's table is partial and in-frame only. Of 150,000 to 200,000 clones listed, approximately 80% are singletons. The specimen was PBMCs. These receptor sequences come from a male donor in good health and CMV-seropositive. The CDR3 runs from the conserved cysteine through the conserved F or W. The D gene is left open where the match is weak. A clone size is listed for some rows: how often the clone was seen (once, few, many), or a class if it is expanded.

V	size	J	D	CDR3	DNA
TRBV6-5	-	TRBJ2-2	-	CASSYTRGRELFF	TGTGCCAGCAGTTACACAAGGGGCCGGGAGCTGTTTTTT
TRBV28	few	TRBJ2-5	TRBD2	CASSFHGTSAQETQYF	TGTGCCAGCAGTTTTCATGGGACTAGCGCACAAGAGACCCAGTACTTC
TRBV5-1	once	TRBJ2-2	-	CASSLRGADSGELFF	TGCGCCAGCAGCTTGAGAGGGGCGGACAGCGGGGAGCTGTTTTTT
TRBV5-1	few	TRBJ2-1	TRBD2	CASAARLAGGNEQFF	TGCGCCAGCGCCGCCCGGCTAGCGGGGGGGAATGAGCAGTTCTTC
TRBV7-9	once	TRBJ2-5	-	CASSWTDQETQYF	TGTGCCAGCAGCTGGACAGACCAAGAGACCCAGTACTTC
TRBV7-2	-	TRBJ2-1	TRBD2	CASSQRGRAIGDNEQFF	TGTGCCAGCAGCCAGCGCGGGAGGGCGATTGGGGACAATGAGCAGTTCTTC
TRBV29-1	-	TRBJ2-7	TRBD2	CSVVGGSGSSYEQYF	TGCAGCGTTGTAGGGGGTAGCGGGAGCTCCTACGAGCAGTACTTC
TRBV14	few	TRBJ2-3	-	CASSQDRHGSTDTQYF	TGTGCCAGCAGCCAAGATCGGCACGGGAGCACAGATACGCAGTATTTT
TRBV27	-	TRBJ2-5	-	CASSGHGETQYF	TGTGCCAGCAGCGGTCATGGAGAGACCCAGTACTTC
TRBV30	-	TRBJ1-2	TRBD1	CAWSVTGGGYTF	TGTGCCTGGAGTGTAACAGGGGGCGGCTACACCTTC
TRBV7-9	few	TRBJ2-7	-	CASSLLGGPDEQYF	TGTGCCAGCAGCTTACTAGGGGGTCCCGACGAGCAGTACTTC
TRBV29-1	-	TRBJ2-7	TRBD2	CSATSGKRYEQYF	TGCAGCGCCACTAGCGGGAAAAGATACGAGCAGTACTTC
TRBV4-3	few	TRBJ2-1	TRBD2	CASSPTSGTNNEQFF	TGCGCCAGCAGTCCGACTAGCGGGACAAACAATGAGCAGTTCTTC
TRBV30	-	TRBJ1-4	TRBD1	CAWSGYRGNEKLFF	TGTGCCTGGAGTGGTTACAGGGGAAATGAAAAACTGTTTTTT
TRBV13	-	TRBJ2-1	-	CASSTLQDEQFF	TGTGCCAGCAGCACGCTTCAGGATGAGCAGTTCTTC
TRBV18	-	TRBJ2-7	-	CASSQNYEQYF	TGTGCCAGCTCTCAAAATTACGAGCAGTACTTC
TRBV5-1	once	TRBJ2-1	TRBD2	CASRAGGPSDEQFF	TGCGCCAGCCGCGCGGGAGGGCCCTCGGATGAGCAGTTCTTC
TRBV7-9	-	TRBJ2-7	TRBD1	CASSSTGGEQYF	TGTGCCAGCAGCTCAACAGGGGGCGAGCAGTACTTC
TRBV27	-	TRBJ2-7	-	CASSLKGDEQYF	TGTGCCAGCAGTTTAAAAGGAGACGAGCAGTACTTC
TRBV5-1	-	TRBJ2-2	-	CASSHGTGELFF	TGCGCCAGCAGCCACGGGACCGGGGAGCTGTTTTTT
TRBV19	-	TRBJ1-5	-	CASSIVGGSQPQHF	TGTGCCAGTAGTATAGTGGGGGGTAGCCAGCCCCAGCATTTT
TRBV6-5	-	TRBJ2-7	TRBD1	CASSIGQGTYEQYF	TGTGCCAGCAGCATTGGACAGGGTACATACGAGCAGTACTTC
TRBV27	-	TRBJ1-2	TRBD1	CASSFSSTGGAHGYTF	TGTGCCAGCAGTTTCTCTTCAACAGGGGGTGCCCATGGCTACACCTTC
TRBV15	few	TRBJ2-1	-	CATSRDRLLRGNSYNEQFF	TGTGCCACCAGCAGAGATAGGCTACTTCGGGGGAACTCCTACAATGAGCAGTTCTTC
TRBV18	few	TRBJ2-4	-	CASGEQQAKNIQYF	TGTGCCTCGGGGGAACAGCAAGCCAAAAACATTCAGTACTTC
TRBV7-9	few	TRBJ2-7	TRBD1	CAVGTGNSLGPYEQYF	TGTGCCGTAGGGACAGGGAATTCTTTGGGCCCTTACGAGCAGTACTTC
TRBV30	-	TRBJ2-1	-	CAWRSGGFGEQFF	TGTGCCTGGAGAAGCGGCGGTTTCGGTGAGCAGTTCTTC
TRBV30	-	TRBJ2-7	TRBD1	CAWSVVPTGTYEQYF	TGTGCCTGGAGTGTAGTCCCGACAGGGACCTACGAGCAGTACTTC
TRBV29-1	-	TRBJ1-1	TRBD1	CSVEGQGFTEAFF	TGCAGCGTTGAGGGACAGGGGTTCACTGAAGCTTTCTTT
TRBV28	once	TRBJ2-1	TRBD2	CASSLGGRGGEQFF	TGTGCCAGCAGTTTGGGCGGGAGAGGCGGTGAGCAGTTCTTC
TRBV6-1	-	TRBJ1-2	-	CASTITGPGLYDTF	TGTGCCAGCACCATCACAGGGCCGGGTCTATATGACACCTTC
TRBV6-5	-	TRBJ2-3	-	CASSTVAGKDTQYF	TGTGCCAGCAGTACAGTAGCAGGGAAGGATACGCAGTATTTT
TRBV11-3	-	TRBJ2-7	-	CASSGSGPYEQYF	TGTGCCAGCAGCGGCAGCGGCCCCTACGAGCAGTACTTC
TRBV10-3	-	TRBJ1-2	-	CAISENGGYGYTF	TGTGCCATCAGTGAGAACGGTGGCTATGGCTACACCTTC
TRBV5-6	-	TRBJ2-3	-	CASSLSTDAQYF	TGTGCCAGCAGCTTGAGCACAGATGCGCAGTATTTT
TRBV7-6	-	TRBJ2-2	TRBD1	CASSLSLRDRGRVGELFF	TGTGCCAGCAGCTTATCGCTCCGGGACAGGGGGCGGGTCGGGGAGCTGTTTTTT
TRBV5-4	-	TRBJ2-7	-	CASRSDGDYEQYF	TGTGCCAGCAGATCTGACGGAGACTACGAGCAGTACTTC
TRBV4-1	-	TRBJ1-5	-	CASSRIHRFSNQPQHF	TGCGCCAGCAGTCGTATTCACAGGTTTAGCAATCAGCCCCAGCATTTT
TRBV29-1	-	TRBJ1-3	-	CSVGAGHSGNTIYF	TGCAGCGTTGGGGCAGGGCATTCTGGAAACACCATATATTTT
TRBV4-3	-	TRBJ1-1	-	CASSQALTGTEAFF	TGCGCCAGCAGCCAAGCTTTGACAGGCACTGAAGCTTTCTTT
TRBV30	-	TRBJ2-1	TRBD2	CASGSGRISYNEQFF	TGTGCCTCGGGGAGCGGGAGGATCTCCTACAATGAGCAGTTCTTC
TRBV4-3	-	TRBJ2-1	TRBD2	CASSHTTSGKSNEQFF	TGCGCCAGCAGCCATACAACTAGCGGTAAAAGCAATGAGCAGTTCTTC
TRBV27	-	TRBJ1-1	-	CASSYEGYTEAFF	TGTGCCAGCAGTTATGAGGGATATACTGAAGCTTTCTTT
TRBV6-4	-	TRBJ2-3	TRBD1	CASSSRDRGSDTQYF	TGTGCCAGCAGCTCCCGGGACAGGGGTTCAGATACGCAGTATTTT
TRBV7-3	-	TRBJ2-1	-	CASSLSGLTENEQFF	TGTGCCAGCAGCTTAAGCGGGTTAACTGAAAATGAGCAGTTCTTC